The sequence of this TCR beta chain was determined in a study of T cells in women clearing cervical HPV infection. Study background: For cases, blood was sampled a median around 150 days after lesion detection, interquartile range about 90 to 230 days.

In the case of this clone: The CDR3 end is not reached by the read, which stops 3 residues before it; the germline J gene fills it in.

V was shortened by 5 bases and J by 8 bases, with 16 bases between the two germline ends. The length of the CDR3 is 14 residues. Per the germline V gene, CDR1 is SEHNR and CDR2 is FQNEAQ (reference sequence). Average input was around 1,300 ng genomic DNA for immunoSEQ TCR beta CDR3 amplification. Profiled with immunoSEQ multiplex PCR; TCRdb holds only in-frame clones, not every one. Its table records around 22,000 clones. The sample consisted of blood buffy coat. The V and J genes are TRBV7-9 and TRBJ1-3, with a tentative D call TRBD1 (5 bases). This sequence was found in a woman aged 18 to 75 with a cervical HPV16 infection that either progressed to CIN3+ or cleared (not recorded which). The CDR3 region is CASSPLGARDTIYF. Partial CDR3 DNA: TGTGCCAGCAGCCCCTTAGGGGCCCGAGACACC.